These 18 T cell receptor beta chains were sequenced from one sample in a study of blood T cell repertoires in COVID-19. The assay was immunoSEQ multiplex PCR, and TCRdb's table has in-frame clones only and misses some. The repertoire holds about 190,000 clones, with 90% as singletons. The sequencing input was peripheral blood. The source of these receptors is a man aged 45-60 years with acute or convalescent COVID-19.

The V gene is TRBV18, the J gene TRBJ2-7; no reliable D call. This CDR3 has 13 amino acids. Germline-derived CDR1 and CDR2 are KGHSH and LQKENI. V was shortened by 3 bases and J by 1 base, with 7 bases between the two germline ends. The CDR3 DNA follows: TGTGCCAGCTCACCCCAGGCTTCCTACGAGCAGTACTTC. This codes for CASSPQASYEQYF.

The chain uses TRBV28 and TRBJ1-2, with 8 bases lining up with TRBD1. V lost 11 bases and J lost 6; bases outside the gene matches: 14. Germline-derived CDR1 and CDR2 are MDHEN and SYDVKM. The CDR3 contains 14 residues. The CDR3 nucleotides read TGTGCCGCAGGGGGCCGGGGGGCTTTTAATGGCTACACCTTC. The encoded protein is CAAGGRGAFNGYTF.

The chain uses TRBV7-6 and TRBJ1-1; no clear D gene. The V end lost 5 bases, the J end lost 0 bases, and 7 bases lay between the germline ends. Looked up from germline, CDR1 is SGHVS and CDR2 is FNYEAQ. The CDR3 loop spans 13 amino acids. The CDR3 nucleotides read TGTGCCAGCAGCCCCACAGTGAACACTGAAGCTTTCTTT. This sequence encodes CASSPTVNTEAFF.

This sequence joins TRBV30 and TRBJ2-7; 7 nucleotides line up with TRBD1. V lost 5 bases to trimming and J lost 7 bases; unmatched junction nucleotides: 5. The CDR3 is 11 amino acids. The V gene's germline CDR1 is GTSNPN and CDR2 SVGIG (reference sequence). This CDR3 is CAWSTGVEQYF. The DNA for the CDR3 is TGTGCCTGGTCCACAGGGGTTGAGCAGTACTTC.

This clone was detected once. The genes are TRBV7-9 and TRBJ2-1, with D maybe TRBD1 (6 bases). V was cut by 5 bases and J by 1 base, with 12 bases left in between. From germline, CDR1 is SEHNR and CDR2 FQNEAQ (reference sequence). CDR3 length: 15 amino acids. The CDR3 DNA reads TGTGCCAGCAGCCTCGCGAGGGGGTCCTACAATGAGCAGTTCTTC. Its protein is CASSLARGSYNEQFF.

CDR3 sequence: CASRGQGAGGNTIYF. The CDR3 DNA sequence: TGTGCCAGCAGAGGACAGGGGGCAGGAGGAAACACCATATATTTT. The chain joins TRBV3-1 (or the pseudogene TRBV3-2) to TRBJ1-3; TRBD1 aligns across 11 bases. Trimming at V came to 6 bases and at J to 4 bases, leaving 5 bases not matched to a gene. Germline-derived CDR1 and CDR2 are LGHDT and YNNKEL (reference sequence). The CDR3 covers 15 residues.

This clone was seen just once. The CDR3 reads CASSGQGDQPQHF. The CDR3 region has the DNA TGTGCCAGCAGCGGACAGGGAGATCAGCCCCAGCATTTT. The gene calls are TRBV3-1 (or the pseudogene TRBV3-2) and TRBJ1-5, with 8 bases fitting TRBD1. This CDR3 comprises 13 residues. V gave up 5 bases and J gave up 5 bases; unmatched junction bases: 2. Germline CDR1 LGHDT, CDR2 YNNKEL (reference sequence).

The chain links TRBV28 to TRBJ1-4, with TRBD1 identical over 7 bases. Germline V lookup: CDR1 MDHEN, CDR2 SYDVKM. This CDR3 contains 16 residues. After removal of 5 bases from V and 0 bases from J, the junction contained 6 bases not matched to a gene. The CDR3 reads CASSPPGQATNEKLFF. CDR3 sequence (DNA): TGTGCCAGCAGTCCCCCCGGACAGGCAACTAATGAAAAACTGTTTTTT. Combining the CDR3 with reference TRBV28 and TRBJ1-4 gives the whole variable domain DVKVTQSSRYLVKRTGEKVFLECVQDMDHENMFWYRQDPGLGLRLIYFSYDVKMKEKGDIPEGYSVSREKKERFSLILESASTNQTSMYLCASSPPGQATNEKLFFGSGTQLSVL.

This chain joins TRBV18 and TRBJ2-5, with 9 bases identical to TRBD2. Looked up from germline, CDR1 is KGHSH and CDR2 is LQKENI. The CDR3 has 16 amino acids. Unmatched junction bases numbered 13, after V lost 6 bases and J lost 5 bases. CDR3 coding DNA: TGTGCCAGCTCCCTCCTGCTTGGCGGGGGGGCGGAGACCCAGTACTTC. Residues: CASSLLLGGGAETQYF.

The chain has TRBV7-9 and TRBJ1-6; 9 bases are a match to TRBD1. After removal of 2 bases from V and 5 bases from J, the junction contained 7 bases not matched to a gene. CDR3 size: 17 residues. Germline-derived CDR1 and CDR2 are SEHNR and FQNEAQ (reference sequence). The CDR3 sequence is CASSLPRGTGHNSPLHF. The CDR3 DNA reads TGTGCCAGCAGCTTACCGCGAGGGACAGGGCATAATTCACCCCTCCACTTT.

DNA for the CDR3: TGCGCCAGCAGCTCGGACAGGGGGCAGTGGGAGACCCAGTACTTC. Translated, it gives CASSSDRGQWETQYF. The genes are TRBV5-1 and TRBJ2-5, with 11 positions matching TRBD1. In germline, CDR1 is SGHRS, CDR2 YFSETQ. V was clipped by 3 bases and J by 5 bases; unmatched bases: 6. The CDR3 is 15 residues long.

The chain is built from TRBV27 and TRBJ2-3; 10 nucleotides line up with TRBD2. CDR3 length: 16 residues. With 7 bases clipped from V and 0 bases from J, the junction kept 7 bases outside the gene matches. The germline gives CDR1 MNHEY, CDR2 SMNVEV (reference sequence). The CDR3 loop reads CASNRTSGPSTDTQYF. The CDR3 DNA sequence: TGTGCCAGCAACCGGACTAGCGGACCCAGCACAGATACGCAGTATTTT.

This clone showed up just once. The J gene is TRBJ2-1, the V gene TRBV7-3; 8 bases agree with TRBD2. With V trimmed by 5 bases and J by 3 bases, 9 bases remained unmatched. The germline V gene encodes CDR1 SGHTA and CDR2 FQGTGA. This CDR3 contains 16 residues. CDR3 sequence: CASSPSGTSGYNEQFF. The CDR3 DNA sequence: TGTGCCAGCAGCCCTTCAGGGACTAGTGGCTACAATGAGCAGTTCTTC.

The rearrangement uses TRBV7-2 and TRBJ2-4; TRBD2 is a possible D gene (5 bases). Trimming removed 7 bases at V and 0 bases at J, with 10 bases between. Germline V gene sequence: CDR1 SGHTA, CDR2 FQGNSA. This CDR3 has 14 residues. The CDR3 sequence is CASTVGVAKNIQYF. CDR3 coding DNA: TGTGCCAGCACTGTCGGGGTAGCCAAAAACATTCAGTACTTC.

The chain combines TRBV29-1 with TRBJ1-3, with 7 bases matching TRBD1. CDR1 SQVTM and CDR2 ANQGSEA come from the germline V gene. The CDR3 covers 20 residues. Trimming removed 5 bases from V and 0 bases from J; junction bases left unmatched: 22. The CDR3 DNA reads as TGCAGCGTTTATCCCCCCGTCGATCCGGGACAGCGCCACTCTGGAAACACCATATATTTT. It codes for CSVYPPVDPGQRHSGNTIYF.

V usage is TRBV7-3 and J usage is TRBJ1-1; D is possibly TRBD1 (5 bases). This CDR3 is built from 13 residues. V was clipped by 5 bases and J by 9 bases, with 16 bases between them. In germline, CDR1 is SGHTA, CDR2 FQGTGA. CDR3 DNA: TGTGCCAGCAGCCAAAGGGGTGTAGACCAAGCTTTCTTT. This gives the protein CASSQRGVDQAFF.

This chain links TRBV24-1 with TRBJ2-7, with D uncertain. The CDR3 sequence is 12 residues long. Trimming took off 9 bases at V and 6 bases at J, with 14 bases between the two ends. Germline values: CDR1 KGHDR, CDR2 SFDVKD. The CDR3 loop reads CATSSYYGEQYF. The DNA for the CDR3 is TGTGCCACCTCGAGTTACTACGGCGAGCAGTACTTC.

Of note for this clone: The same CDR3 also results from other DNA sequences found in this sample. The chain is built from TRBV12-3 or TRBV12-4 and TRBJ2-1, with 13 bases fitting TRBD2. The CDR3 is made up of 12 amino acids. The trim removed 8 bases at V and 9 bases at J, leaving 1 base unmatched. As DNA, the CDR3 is TGTGCCAGCGGACTAGCGGGAGTTGAGCAGTTCTTC. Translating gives CASGLAGVEQFF.